This TCR beta chain was recorded in a study of cytomegalovirus exposure and HLA in healthy donors. There are 14 residues in the CDR3. V was cut by 1 base and J by 1 base, with 8 bases left in between. CDR1 SEHNR and CDR2 FQNEAQ come from the germline V gene (reference sequence). The primer mix had 60 Vbeta and 13 Jbeta primers. Assay used: immunoSEQ multiplex PCR; TCRdb lists only in-frame clones, some missing. Of under 150,000 clones in the sample, roughly four fifths are singletons; the top ten hold 10% to 12%. This receptor was identified in a male donor in good health and CMV-seropositive. Sequences were obtained from PBMCs. The V call is TRBV7-9, the J call TRBJ2-7, with D maybe TRBD2 (6 bases). CDR3 nucleotides: TGTGCCAGCAGCTTAGGCGGGGTATCCTACGAGCAGTACTTC. Residues: CASSLGGVSYEQYF. Combining the CDR3 with reference TRBV7-9 and TRBJ2-7 gives the whole variable domain DTGVSQNPRHKITKRGQNVTFRCDPISEHNRLYWYRQTLGQGPEFLTYFQNEAQLEKSRLLSDRFSAERPKGSFSTLEIQRTEQGDSAMYLCASSLGGVSYEQYFGPGTRLTVT.